The T cell receptor beta chain under discussion was sequenced for a study of T-cell memory formation after mild COVID-19. Turning to the study itself: The TCR clusters were mostly specific to one donor. Study-wide findings and caveats: Certain responding clones were present in pre-infection memory, suggesting participation of cross-reactive memory.

This CDR3 comprises 18 residues. Germline assignment: CDR1 SGHRS and CDR2 YFSETQ. J lost 3 bases, V lost 4 bases, and 14 bases had no gene match. TCRdb called the 5' RACE reads again in MiXCR, with one record for every CDR3 protein. The sample consists of hundreds of thousands of distinct CDR3 sequences, around 16% of them appearing once. As regards this clonotype: Its specificity is unknown.

The genes are TRBV5-1 and TRBJ1-1; TRBD1 matches at 11 bases. This TCR derives from an adult woman who had mild COVID-19 (a few samples of this study predate the infection). Cell type and time point are not known. The sequencing sample was made of PBMCs or a T cell subset sorted from them (not recorded which). The CDR3 sequence: CASSPNTGTGGRDTEAFF. CDR3 sequence (DNA): TGCGCCAGCAGCCCAAATACCGGGACAGGGGGTAGGGACACTGAAGCTTTCTTT.